Below, 9 T cell receptor beta chains from the same sample are listed, as sequenced in a study of cytomegalovirus exposure and HLA in healthy donors. The PCR had 60 Vbeta and 13 Jbeta primers. Sequencing used immunoSEQ multiplex PCR; TCRdb keeps in-frame clones, though not all of them. The sample has approximately 130,000 clones. The sequenced material came from PBMCs. These receptor sequences come from a woman aged 55 to 70 in good health and CMV-seronegative.

The genes are TRBV15 and TRBJ2-2; perhaps TRBD1 as D (6 bases). V gave up 1 base and J gave up 7 bases, with 16 bases separating them. This CDR3 comprises 16 residues. Germline CDR1 reads LNHNV; CDR2 reads YYDKDF (reference sequence). In DNA form, the CDR3 reads TGTGCCACCAGCAGAGTGGGCAGGGGATTTTTCGGGGAGCTGTTTTTT. Translation gives CATSRVGRGFFGELFF.

The rearrangement joins TRBV6-1 to TRBJ1-6; maybe TRBD1 (6 bases). This CDR3 region has 14 residues. Trimming cost V 2 bases and J 11 bases, with 13 bases left between them. Looked up from germline, CDR1 is MNHNS and CDR2 is SASEGT. The DNA of the CDR3 is TGTGCCAGCAGTGAATCACAGGGTCTGGCACCCCTCCACTTT. Translation: CASSESQGLAPLHF.

The chain has TRBV30 and TRBJ1-5; 7 nucleotides line up with TRBD1. Germline CDR1 is GTSNPN and CDR2 is SVGIG (reference sequence). V dropped 5 bases and J dropped 2; count of bases not matched to a gene: 3. The CDR3 sequence is 13 residues long. The chain's CDR3 is CAWDRDGNQPQHF. The DNA of the CDR3 is TGTGCCTGGGACAGGGATGGCAATCAGCCCCAGCATTTT.

The chain combines TRBV18 with TRBJ1-5; 11 bases are shared with TRBD1. V was clipped by 2 bases and J by 6 bases; unmatched bases: 6. The germline V gene has CDR1 KGHSH and CDR2 LQKENI. The CDR3 is 16 residues long. DNA for the CDR3: TGTGCCAGCTCACCAGCCGGGACAGGGGGTCGTCAGCCCCAGCATTTT. This gives the protein CASSPAGTGGRQPQHF.

V gene TRBV2 combines with J gene TRBJ2-6, with D unresolved. Trimming shortened V by 1 base and J by 1 base, and 5 bases separated the two germline ends. Germline assignment: CDR1 SNHLY and CDR2 FYNNEI. The CDR3 is 15 amino acids. The CDR3 DNA reads as TGTGCCAGCAGTGAAGGCGGATCTGGGGCCAACGTCCTGACTTTC. It yields the protein CASSEGGSGANVLTF.

The chain links TRBV2 to TRBJ1-4, with D possibly TRBD1 on 5 matching bases. Germline values: CDR1 SNHLY, CDR2 FYNNEI. With 3 bases removed from V and 7 bases from J, the gap between germline ends came to 12 bases. The CDR3 extends over 14 amino acids. CDR3 nucleotide sequence: TGTGCCAGCAGTGAGAGCTGGGGCCGTGAAAAACTGTTTTTT. It yields the protein CASSESWGREKLFF. Supplemented by reference TRBV2 and TRBJ1-4, the full variable domain reads EPEVTQTPSHQVTQMGQEVILRCVPISNHLYFYWYRQILGQKVEFLVSFYNNEISEKSEIFDDQFSVERPDGSNFTLKIRSTKLEDSAMYFCASSESWGREKLFFGSGTQLSVL.

The gene calls are TRBV5-1 and TRBJ1-3, with D possibly matching TRBD1 (6 bases). The V end lost 4 bases, the J end lost 4 bases, and 12 bases lay between the germline ends. The CDR3 is made up of 14 amino acids. Germline assignment: CDR1 SGHRS and CDR2 YFSETQ. The CDR3 sequence: CASSTGTTGNTIYF. The CDR3 DNA reads TGCGCCAGCAGCACCGGGACAACCGGAAACACCATATATTTT.

The chain couples TRBV4-1 to TRBJ2-7, with 7 bases lining up with TRBD2. V was pared by 1 base and J by 5 bases, with 20 bases of the junction left unmatched. The germline V gene encodes CDR1 MGHRA and CDR2 YSYEKL. CDR3 length equals 19 residues. CDR3 region: CASSQVFPPGGGSIDEQYF. DNA for the CDR3: TGCGCCAGCAGCCAAGTCTTTCCTCCTGGGGGGGGAAGCATCGACGAGCAGTACTTC.

The chain employs TRBV5-4 and TRBJ1-3; D remains unclear. Trimming removed 0 bases at V and 2 bases at J, with 9 bases between. Germline loops: CDR1 SGHNT, CDR2 YYREEE (reference sequence). The CDR3 totals 15 residues. In nucleotides, the CDR3 is TGTGCCAGCAGCTTGGAAACAGCAGCTGGAAACACCATATATTTT. It yields the protein CASSLETAAGNTIYF.